This section outlines one TCR beta chain sequence together with its context. In this sample, this clone turned up once. There is no known antigen for this receptor. Per-nucleotide qualities are absent, and no much larger clonotype sits a single base away. The record originates from a study of shared clonotypes between healthy human individuals (dated by TCRdb to about 2020). Concerning the study at large: The cohort included a few men and two women between 18 and 49 years of age. To increase sequencing depth and limit assay-specific biases, TCR repertoire library preparation and sequencing were carried out by different laboratories using diverse techniques. Each donor's leukapheresis produced roughly between about 0.8 and 8.9 billion PBMCs. To estimate repertoire size and how much clonotypes are shared between individuals, the study performed deep sequencing of blood TCR repertoires from a few healthy adults. For each donor, CD4 naive and CD4 memory were each given three plates, CD8 naive was given two plates, and CD8 memory was given one plate.

Using the deep immunoSEQ assay, TCR CDR3 regions were amplified from genomic DNA by multiplex PCR. Extracted genomic DNA from each cell subset was spread evenly across all wells of several immunoSEQ 96-well plates, with each plate serving as a replicate. For sorted subsets, 200 ng of genomic DNA, equivalent to around 30,000 T cell genomes, went into each replicate PCR. Purified libraries were measured with a Qubit 3.0 fluorometer, size-checked on a Bioanalyzer 2100, and measured again with the KAPA Library Quantification kit. Every immunoSEQ 96-well plate was sequenced on a separate single-read 150-cycle Illumina NextSeq 550 flow cell. The authors' pipeline ran thus. Because the immunoSEQ output included only junctional sequences and no quality scores, the filtering could not be the same as the filtering used for full-length reads. Sequences were annotated with PyIR, a Python wrapper for IgBLAST v1.9, and V/J genes and CDR3 were assigned using IMGT germline references. Reads with weak V/J assignments (E-value above 1e-6), missing CDR3, stop codons, out-of-frame junctions, or ambiguous translated residues were removed. A V3J clonotype was defined by an identical inferred V gene, J gene, and CDR3 amino acid sequence. Percentage overlap between repertoires was calculated by dividing the number of shared unique clonotypes by the size of the smaller repertoire. Three approaches were used to assess repertoire richness: RTK rarefaction, the Chao1 estimator, and Recon v2.1 estimates of unobserved clonotypes. Generation probabilities for all TCRbeta clonotypes obtained by the gDNA method from a handful of donors were computed using OLGA. TCRdb limited this immuneACCESS table to in-frame rearrangements with V and J called. A share of clones is missing; checked studies link under half to unresolved V genes, and the rest is unexplained. The V and J calls and clone size come from that table; D and trimming were worked out from the DNA. A total of under 850,000 clones appear in this sample, roughly 72% of them only once. More than 1.5% of the sample lies in the top ten.

Donors were healthy HIV-negative adults with no recently reported acute infections or vaccinations. All donors were Caucasian adults living in Nashville, Tennessee, USA. CD4+ T cells were enriched through magnetic negative selection, after which naive cells were positively selected on CD45RA and the remaining negative fraction served as the memory subset. Blood was collected by leukapheresis, and PBMCs were isolated by Ficoll-Histopaque density gradient centrifugation and then cryopreserved in liquid nitrogen vapor phase. Analytical flow cytometry was used to check the purity and quantity of every magnetically sorted T cell population. Each sorted fraction had its genomic DNA isolated and then quantified by UV absorbance on a Nanodrop 2000c. The CDR3 runs 16 amino acids, cysteine and phenylalanine included. The DNA shown is the 48-base CDR3, in frame from base 1. According to the germline V gene, CDR1 reads KGHSH and CDR2 reads LQKENI. V is cut by 1 base and J by 0 bases, and the space between the germline ends is 9 bases.

What the research found in general, with its limitations: About 4.5% of naive CD4, roughly 3.5% of naive CD8, approximately 2.2% of memory CD4, and around 0.4% of memory CD8 clonotypes were shared across several donors. Estimated clonotype richness was generally larger for naive than for memory subsets. Only blood was sampled, and tissue TCR repertoires likely differ from those in blood. The small number of donors limited the genetic and exposure-history diversity represented. Pairwise subsampling led to the expectation that sequencing depth would affect the degree of clonotype sharing among donors. Clonotypes shared by all four sorted-subset donors showed higher generation probabilities than non-shared clonotypes. Even with the large sequencing depth, rarefaction of the sorted-subset datasets indicated that sequencing was incomplete.

The chain uses TRBV18 and TRBJ2-2; perhaps TRBD1 is the D gene, with 5 bases matching. This TCR came from a woman in her 30s in good health. Material for sequencing was memory CD4+ T cells sorted from blood. According to the study, the label for this sample's cell subset or site signals: CD45RA-negative fraction. The CDR3 amino acid sequence is: CASSPQGKANTGELFF. The DNA is as follows: TGTGCCAGCTCACCACAGGGGAAAGCGAACACCGGGGAGCTGTTTTTT. Reference TRBV18 and TRBJ2-2 proteins supply the regions before and after the CDR3; the full variable domain is: NAGVMQNPRHLVRRRGQEARLRCSPMKGHSHVYWYRQLPEEGLKFMVYLQKENIIDESGMPKERFSAEFPKEGPSILRIQQVVRGDSAAYFCASSPQGKANTGELFFGEGSRLTVL.